The sequence of this TCR beta chain was determined in a study of T cell responses to AZD1222 COVID-19 vaccine. Study results and caveats: At 160-218 and 743-854, vaccine-associated CD4 TCRs were dominant, and they spanned spike. Females outnumbered males among donors, who were mostly white British; clonal diversity was possibly underestimated.

Remarks on this clone: No antigen is known for it.

Method: immunoSEQ multiplex PCR; TCRdb's copy keeps in-frame clones and lacks some. This sample yields roughly 150,000 clones, of which roughly 93% are seen a single time; 9.3% belongs to the top ten. The sample consisted of peripheral blood, taken 28 days after the second AZD1222 dose. This receptor was taken from an adult who received the AZD1222 COVID-19 vaccine.

The CDR3 coding sequence is TGTGCCACCAGTGATGGGACTAGCGGTAACAATGAGCAGTTCTTC. Translation: CATSDGTSGNNEQFF. The genes are TRBV24-1 and TRBJ2-1, with 11 bases aligning to TRBD2. V dropped 3 bases and J dropped 5; count of bases not matched to a gene: 2. This CDR3 has 15 amino acids. The germline V gene has CDR1 KGHDR and CDR2 SFDVKD.